This TCR beta chain was found in a study of OX40 agonist ivuxolimab in advanced cancers. About the study: Patients received intravenous ivuxolimab every 2 weeks at 0.01 to 10 mg/kg. Partial responses occurred in three patients (one hepatocellular carcinoma, two cutaneous melanoma). Study results and limitations: The mean number of expanded clones was higher in CD8+ T cells than in CD4+.

Some clones are missing from TCRdb's copy, which holds only in-frame ones; the method was immunoSEQ multiplex PCR. Altogether 45,000 to 60,000 clones are present, approximately 80% being singletons, with the ten largest covering about 1.5%. With V trimmed by 3 bases and J by 6 bases, 5 bases remained unmatched. The CDR3 totals 15 residues. Germline values: CDR1 LNHDA, CDR2 SQIVND (reference sequence). This clone showed up just a few times. What it binds is unknown. The chain links TRBV19 to TRBJ2-5, with TRBD2 identical over 12 bases. Source: CD4+ or CD8+ T cells sorted from blood, taken in a trial of the OX40 agonist ivuxolimab. The clonotype comes from an adult with an advanced solid tumor such as melanoma, head and neck, liver or kidney cancer. CDR3 sequence (DNA): TGTGCCAGTAGTATGACTAGCGGGAGTGGGCAGACCCAGTACTTC. It encodes CASSMTSGSGQTQYF.